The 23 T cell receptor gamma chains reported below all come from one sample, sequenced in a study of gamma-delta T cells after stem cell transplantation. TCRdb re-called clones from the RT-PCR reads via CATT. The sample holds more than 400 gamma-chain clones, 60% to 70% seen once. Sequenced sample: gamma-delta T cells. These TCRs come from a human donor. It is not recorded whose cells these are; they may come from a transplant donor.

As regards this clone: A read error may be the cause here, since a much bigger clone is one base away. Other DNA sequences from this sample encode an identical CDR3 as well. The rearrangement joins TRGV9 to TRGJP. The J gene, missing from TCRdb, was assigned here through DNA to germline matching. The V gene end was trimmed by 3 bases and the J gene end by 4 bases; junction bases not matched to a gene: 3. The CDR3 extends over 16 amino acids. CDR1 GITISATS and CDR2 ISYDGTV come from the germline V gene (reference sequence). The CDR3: CALWEPQELGKKIKVF. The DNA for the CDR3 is TGTGCCTTGTGGGAGCCACAAGAGTTGGGCAAAAAAATCAAGGTATTT.

In nucleotides, the CDR3 is TGTGCCACCTGGGATGGTAGGATATTTTATAAGAAACTCTTT. It translates to CATWDGRIFYKKLF. The gene calls are TRGV4 and TRGJ1 or TRGJ2. TCRdb is silent on the J gene; assignment here came from matching the DNA to germline. Germline-derived CDR1 and CDR2 are EGSTGY and YDSYTSSV. J lost 6 bases, V lost 1 base, and 9 bases had no gene match. CDR3 length: 14 amino acids.

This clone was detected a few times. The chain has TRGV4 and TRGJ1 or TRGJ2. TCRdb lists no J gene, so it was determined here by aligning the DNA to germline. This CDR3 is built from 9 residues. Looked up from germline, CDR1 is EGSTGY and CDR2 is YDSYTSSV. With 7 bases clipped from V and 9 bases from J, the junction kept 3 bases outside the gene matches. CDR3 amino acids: CATCVKKLF. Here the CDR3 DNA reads TGTGCCACCTGTGTTAAGAAACTCTTT.

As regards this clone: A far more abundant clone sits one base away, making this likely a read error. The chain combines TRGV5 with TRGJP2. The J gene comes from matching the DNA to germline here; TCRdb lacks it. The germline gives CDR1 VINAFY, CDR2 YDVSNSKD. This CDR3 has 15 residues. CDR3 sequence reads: CATWNRRRSDWIKTF. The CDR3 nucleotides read TGTGCCACCTGGAACAGGCGTCGTAGTGATTGGATCAAGACGTTT.

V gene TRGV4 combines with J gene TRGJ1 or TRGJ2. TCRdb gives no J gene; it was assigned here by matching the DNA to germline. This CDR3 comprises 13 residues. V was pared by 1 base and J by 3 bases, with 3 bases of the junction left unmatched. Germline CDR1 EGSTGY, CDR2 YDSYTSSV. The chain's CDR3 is CATWDGVYYKKLF. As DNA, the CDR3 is TGTGCCACCTGGGATGGAGTTTATTATAAGAAACTCTTT.

This CDR3 is CALWEVMLWFKIF. For the CDR3, the DNA is TGTGCCTTGTGGGAGGTCATGCTTTGGTTCAAGATATTT. The chain is built from TRGV9 and TRGJP1. The J gene, missing from TCRdb, was assigned here through DNA to germline matching. The CDR3 loop spans 13 amino acids. Germline V gene data show CDR1 as GITISATS and CDR2 as ISYDGTV (reference sequence). With V trimmed by 1 base and J by 10 bases, 6 bases remained unmatched.

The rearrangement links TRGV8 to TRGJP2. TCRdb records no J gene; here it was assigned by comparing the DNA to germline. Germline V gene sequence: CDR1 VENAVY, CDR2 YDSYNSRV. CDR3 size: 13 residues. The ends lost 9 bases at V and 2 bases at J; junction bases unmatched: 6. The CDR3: CATLESSDWIKTF. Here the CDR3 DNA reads TGTGCCACCCTGGAGAGTAGTGATTGGATCAAGACGTTT.

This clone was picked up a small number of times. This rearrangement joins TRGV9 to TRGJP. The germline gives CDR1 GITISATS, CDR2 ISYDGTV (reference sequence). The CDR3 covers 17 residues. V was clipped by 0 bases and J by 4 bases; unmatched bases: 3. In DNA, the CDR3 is TGTGCCTTGTGGGAGGTGGGTCAAGAGTTGGGCAAAAAAATCAAGGTATTT. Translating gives CALWEVGQELGKKIKVF.

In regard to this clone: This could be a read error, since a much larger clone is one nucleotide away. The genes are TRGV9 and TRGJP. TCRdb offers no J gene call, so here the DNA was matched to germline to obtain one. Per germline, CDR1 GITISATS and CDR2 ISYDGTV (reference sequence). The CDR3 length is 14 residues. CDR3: CALREGLGKKIKVF. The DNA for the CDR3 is TGTGCCTTGCGGGAAGGGTTGGGCAAAAAAATCAAGGTATTT.

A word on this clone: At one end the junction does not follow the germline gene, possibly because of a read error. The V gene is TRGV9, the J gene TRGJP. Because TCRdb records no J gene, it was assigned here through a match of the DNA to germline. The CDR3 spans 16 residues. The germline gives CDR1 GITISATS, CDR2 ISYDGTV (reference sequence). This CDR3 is CASWEVKELGKKIKVF. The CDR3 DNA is TGTGCCTCGTGGGAGGTGAAAGAGTTGGGCAAAAAAATCAAGGTATTT.

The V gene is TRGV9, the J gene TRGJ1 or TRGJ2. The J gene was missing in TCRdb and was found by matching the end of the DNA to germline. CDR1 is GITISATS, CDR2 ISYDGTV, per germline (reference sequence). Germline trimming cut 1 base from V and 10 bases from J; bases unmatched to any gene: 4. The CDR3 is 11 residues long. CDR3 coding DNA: TGTGCCTTGTGGGAGGTCGAGAAGAAACTCTTT. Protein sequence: CALWEVEKKLF.

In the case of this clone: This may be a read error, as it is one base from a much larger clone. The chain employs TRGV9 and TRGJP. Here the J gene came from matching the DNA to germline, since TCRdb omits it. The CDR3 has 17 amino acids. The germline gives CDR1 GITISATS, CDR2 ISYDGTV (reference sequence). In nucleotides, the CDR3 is TGTGCCTTGTGGGAGGTGCAAGACGAGTTGGGCAAAAAAAGCAAGGTATTT. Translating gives CALWEVQDELGKKSKVF.

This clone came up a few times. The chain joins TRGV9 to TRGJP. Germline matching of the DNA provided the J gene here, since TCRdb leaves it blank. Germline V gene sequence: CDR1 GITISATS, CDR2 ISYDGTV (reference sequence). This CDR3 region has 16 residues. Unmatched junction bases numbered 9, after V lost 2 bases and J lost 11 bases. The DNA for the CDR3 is TGTGCCTTGTGGGAGGCAACAAAGCTGGGCAAAAAAATCAAGGTATTT. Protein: CALWEATKLGKKIKVF.

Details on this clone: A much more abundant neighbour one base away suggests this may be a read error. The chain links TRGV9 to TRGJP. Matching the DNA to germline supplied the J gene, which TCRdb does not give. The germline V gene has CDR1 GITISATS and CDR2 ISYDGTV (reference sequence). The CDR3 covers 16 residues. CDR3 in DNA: TGTGCCTCGTGGGAGGTGGGGGAGTTGGGCAAAAAAATCAAGGTATTT. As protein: CASWEVGELGKKIKVF.

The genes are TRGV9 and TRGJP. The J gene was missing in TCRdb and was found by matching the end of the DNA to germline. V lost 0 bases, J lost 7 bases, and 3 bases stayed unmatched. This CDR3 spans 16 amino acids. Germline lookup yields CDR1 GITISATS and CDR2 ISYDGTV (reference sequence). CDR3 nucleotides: TGTGCCTTGTGGGAGGTGTGGGAGTTGGGCAAAAAAATCAAGGTATTT. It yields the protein CALWEVWELGKKIKVF.

CDR3 sequence: CALWEVRNGRGGYKKLF. The CDR3 coding sequence is TGTGCCTTGTGGGAGGTCCGGAACGGCCGAGGGGGGTATAAGAAACTCTTT. The V call is TRGV9, the J call TRGJ1 or TRGJ2. TCRdb does not report a J gene; here it was assigned by matching the DNA to germline references. Germline CDR1 GITISATS, CDR2 ISYDGTV (reference sequence). J lost 7 bases, V lost 1 base, and 19 bases had no gene match. The CDR3 covers 17 residues.

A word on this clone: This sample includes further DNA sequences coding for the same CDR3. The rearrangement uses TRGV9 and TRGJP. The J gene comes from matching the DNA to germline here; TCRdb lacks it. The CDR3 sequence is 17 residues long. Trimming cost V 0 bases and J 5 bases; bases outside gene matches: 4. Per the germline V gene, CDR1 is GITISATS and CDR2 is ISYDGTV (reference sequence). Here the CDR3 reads CALWEVLKELGKKIKVF. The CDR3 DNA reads TGTGCCTTGTGGGAGGTGCTTAAAGAGTTGGGCAAAAAAATCAAGGTATTT.

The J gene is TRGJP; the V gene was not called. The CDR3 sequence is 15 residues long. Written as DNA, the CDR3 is TGTGCCTTGTGGGAGGTCGGGTTGGGCAAAAAAATCAAGGTATTT. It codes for CALWEVGLGKKIKVF.

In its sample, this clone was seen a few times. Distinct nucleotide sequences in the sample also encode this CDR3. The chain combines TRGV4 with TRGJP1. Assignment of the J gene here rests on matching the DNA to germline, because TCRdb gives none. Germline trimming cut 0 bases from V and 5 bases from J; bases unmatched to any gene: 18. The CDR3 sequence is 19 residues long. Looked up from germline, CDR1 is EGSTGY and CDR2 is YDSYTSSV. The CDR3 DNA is TGTGCCACCTGGGATGGGGTAGAAGTCCTTAATTTTACTGGTTGGTTCAAGATATTT. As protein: CATWDGVEVLNFTGWFKIF.

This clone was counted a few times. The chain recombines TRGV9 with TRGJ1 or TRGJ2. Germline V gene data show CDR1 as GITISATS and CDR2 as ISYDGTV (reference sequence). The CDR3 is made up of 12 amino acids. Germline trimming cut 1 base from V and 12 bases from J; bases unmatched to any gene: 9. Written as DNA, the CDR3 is TGTGCCTTGTGGGAGGTCTTACCTGTGAAACTCTTT. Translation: CALWEVLPVKLF.

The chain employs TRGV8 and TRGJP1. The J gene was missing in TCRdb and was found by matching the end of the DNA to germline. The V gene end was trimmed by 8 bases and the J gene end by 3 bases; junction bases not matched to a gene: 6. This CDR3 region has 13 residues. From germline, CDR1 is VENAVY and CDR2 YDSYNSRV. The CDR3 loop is CATSHATGWFKIF. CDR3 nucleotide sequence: TGTGCCACCTCCCATGCCACTGGTTGGTTCAAGATATTT.

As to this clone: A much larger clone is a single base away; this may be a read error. Written as DNA, the CDR3 is TGTGCCACCTGGGATGGGCCCACTGGTTGGTTCAAGTTATTT. The encoded protein is CATWDGPTGWFKLF. The V segment is TRGV4, and no J call was made. The CDR3 has 14 residues. From germline, CDR1 is EGSTGY and CDR2 YDSYTSSV.

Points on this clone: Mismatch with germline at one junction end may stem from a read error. CDR3 sequence reads: CALWELQELGKKNKVF. The CDR3 nucleotides read TGTGCCTTGTGGGAGTTGCAAGAGTTGGGTAAAAAAAACAAGGTATTT. The chain recombines TRGV9 with TRGJP. As TCRdb names no J gene, one was assigned here on the basis of a DNA match to germline. There are 16 residues in the CDR3. CDR1 and CDR2 (germline): GITISATS, ISYDGTV (reference sequence).